This TCR beta chain was profiled in a study of cytomegalovirus exposure and HLA in healthy donors (dated by TCRdb to 2015 to 2018). Regarding the study in general: An earlier analysis of some 600 of the donors reported 250 to 350 Gb of sequence data and 95 million to 130 million unique TCR beta sequences obtained from approximately 180 million T cells. An early release covering around 630 HLA-typed donors comprised approximately 300 gigabases of sequencing data and approximately 80 million unique TCR sequences. The genetic ancestry cluster associated with self-reported Caucasian donors included 81% of the roughly 410 genotyped donors. The study aimed to test whether signatures of past pathogen exposure could be identified by cataloging public T cell receptors. The T cell repertoires of 666 subjects were profiled by immunosequencing and related to cytomegalovirus serostatus. A separate validation cohort of roughly 130 different subjects was used in addition to the roughly 640-subject first cohort. High-throughput TCR immunosequencing, statistical association of individual TCRs with disease status, and machine learning were combined to predict cytomegalovirus infection status. To study patterns of TCR occurrence, a later analysis re-analyzed previously published TCR beta repertoires from around 700 donors and added high-resolution HLA genotyping. Rather than using new phenotypic data, the later analysis identified candidate immune exposures from TCR beta sequences and from how often those sequences occurred across donors. To decide whether each TCR beta V gene segment behaved as functional or pseudogenic, an earlier analysis of some 570 of the donors relied on high-throughput TCR beta sequencing. Donor age, sex, ethnicity and CMV serostatus were compiled together with the repertoire data. A later genetic analysis used genome-wide SNP genotypes for about three fifths of the 666 donors, treating that subset as a discovery cohort. All discovery cohort repertoires had been generated on a single sequencing platform. HLA typing included class I and class II loci at four-digit resolution. The number of donors typed differed by locus, with roughly 629-640 for A, B, C, DRB1 and DQB1, roughly 520 for DQA1, approximately 570 for DPA1, and over 400 for DPB1. A handful of DR-DQ haplotypes were handled as single units for association and clustering because linkage in the cohort was strong. On average, roughly 240,000 unique TCR beta nucleotide sequences were sequenced per donor among 398 genotyped donors of the cohort, with approximately 18% of those sequences being non-productive. Broader findings and caveats from the paper: While some public TCRs were present in many individuals, most TCR sequences turned up only very rarely across donors. V-gene and J-gene trimming of TCR beta chains was associated with a missense DCLRE1C variant in a later genetic analysis, and the association was replicated in an independent cohort. It was suggested by the authors that the approach could potentially be generalized to other disease states and immunological phenotypes. The study gave a list of some 150 TCR beta chains associated with cytomegalovirus. In a later analysis, several top co-occurrence clusters were reported to appear linked to parvovirus B19, influenza, CMV and Epstein-Barr virus. Specific HLA alleles were associated with 16,951 TCR beta sequences at a false discovery rate of 0.05 in a later analysis. Linkage disequilibrium might explain the correlated functional status among segregating V segments, but an unknown experimental factor could not be excluded. Because HLA typing was missing for some donors at each locus, association tests included only the typed subset. In a later analysis, the rate of TCR association differed among HLA loci, with DRB1 alleles having the most associated TCRs and HLA-C alleles having the fewest. Presence/absence analyses assumed roughly uniform sequencing depth across donors, an assumption that may not hold. A later genetic analysis reported fewer N-insertions in productive TCRs among donors in an Asian-associated ancestry cluster than the approximately 700-donor mean. Most CMV-associated TCR beta chains appeared to be HLA-restricted in a later analysis, and the HLA associations seemed to be driven largely by CMV exposure. The classifier was reported to diagnose cytomegalovirus status with high specificity and sensitivity in both the original cohort and the validation cohort. A further reported finding was that TCR beta sequences accurately predicted the HLA-A and HLA-B alleles for most subjects in the first cohort. This cohort had only TCR beta chains sequenced, and the lack of alpha or paired-chain data limited which features could be detected. In an earlier analysis of around 600 of the donors, most TCR beta V segments appeared in productive rearrangements about 90% or about 30% of the time, broadly matching IMGT annotations. A group of highly shared sequence variants was considered likely to be a technical artifact of the sequencing pipeline. In vitro tests confirmed that a few of the cytomegalovirus-associated TCR beta chains recognize cytomegalovirus antigens. Compared with equally common non-associated chains, HLA-associated TCR beta chains in a later analysis were more clonally expanded and had lower generation probabilities. When HLA alleles, especially DR and DQ, strongly co-occurred, TCR associations were difficult to assign to individual alleles. Approximately 18 rarely observed V segments, including chromosome 9 orphons, were excluded from the earlier analysis of some 590 of the donors because counts were too low. The only immune exposure information available for the cohort was CMV serostatus. Some IMGT-functional V segments, including TRBV6-2 and TRBV6-3, could not be distinguished by the 87-base-pair reads and were therefore excluded.

The cohort was made up of 500 to 800 healthy bone marrow donors. Cohort members were all nominally healthy when sampled, although unrecorded immune exposures were likely present. Of the 690 or so cohort members, about 280 had positive CMV serostatus and 350 to 450 had negative CMV serostatus, and CMV serostatus was not recorded for the donor. Every donor gave a peripheral blood sample, and the peripheral blood mononuclear cells from that sample were used for TCR beta sequencing. The Qiagen DNeasy Blood Extraction Kit was used to extract genomic DNA from the blood cell samples. Trimming costs V 4 bases and J 4 bases, and their ends lie 11 bases apart. From the germline V gene, CDR1 is SGDLS and CDR2 is YYNGEE. The CDR3, from cysteine to phenylalanine, totals 13 residues. Of all the DNA, just the CDR3 is kept, 39 bases in frame from base 1. About this clone itself: Its specific antigen is unknown. No much larger clonotype is one base removed from it; base qualities were not supplied.

The library was built by means of the immunoSEQ multiplex PCR assay. The multiplex PCR relied on a mix of 60 forward primers for TCR Vbeta segments and 13 reverse primers for TCR Jbeta segments. A multiplex PCR assay on genomic DNA amplified the CDR3 region of rearranged TCR beta genes. On the Illumina HiSeq System, the amplified TCR beta libraries were sequenced as 87-base-pair reads. The authors' analysis ran thus. In a later analysis, some 80 million unique TCR beta chains were counted across the 500 to 700 repertoires, and about 9.9 million of these chains were shared by at least two donors. To remove PCR and sequencing errors, raw reads were error-corrected and collapsed into unique sequences using a nearest-neighbor algorithm that merged closely related sequences. Alignment of CDR3 sequences to IMGT reference sequences was used to assign V, D and J gene segments. For a sequence to be retained, at least a six-nucleotide match to both a V gene segment and a J gene segment was required. Rearrangements were called productive when the CDR3 lacked stop codons and stayed in frame with V and J; all others were non-productive. CDR3 was defined by IMGT convention, running from the second conserved V-encoded cysteine to the conserved J-encoded phenylalanine. In an earlier analysis of approximately 590 of the donors, sequences lacking an unambiguous match to a single V gene segment were excluded. In an earlier analysis of roughly 600 of the donors, a V segment was called functional when productive rearrangements were above 56.7%, and segregating when the standard deviation between donors exceeded 5%. A statistical classification framework was built for diagnosing cytomegalovirus status from the catalog of TCR beta chain sequences. A later analysis assigned V and J genes by comparing TCR nucleotide sequences with IMGT/GENE-DB human TR gene sequences. A later analysis assigned CDR3 sequences and most-parsimonious VDJ recombination scenarios with the TCRdist pipeline. In a later analysis, every TCR beta chain was defined by the combination of its CDR3 amino acid sequence and its V-gene family, and reads without a unique V-gene family were dropped. As a way to deal with suspected cross-contamination and a sequencing artifact, a later analysis dropped approximately 590 nucleotide sequences that were highly shared and had low generation probability. For each public chain, a later analysis derived a clonal expansion index from normalized ranks of inferred template counts within each repertoire. A later analysis computed generation probabilities with a VDJ recombination model fitted to out-of-frame rearrangements, and checked the results against IGoR. In a later analysis, hypergeometric tests were used to score TCR-TCR, TCR-HLA and TCR-CMV co-occurrence, with a repertoire-size bias correction applied to TCR pairs. In a later analysis, false discovery rates were estimated by permuting HLA or CMV assignments 20 times. In a later analysis, co-occurring TCRs were grouped with DBSCAN, and TCRdist sequence similarity was added when clustering was performed within HLA-allele-positive subsets. Repertoires with fewer than 30,000 or more than 120,000 public chains were left out of co-occurrence clustering, as were about five repertoires with anomalous nucleotide sharing. Held by TCRdb, this immuneACCESS table contains in-frame sequences only and omits some clones. Under half of the omission traces to an unresolved V gene where checked; the cause of the rest is unknown. V and J calls and clone size are those listed in that table; D and trimming were worked out from the DNA. The table for this sample lists about 94,000 clones; approximately 80% of them were counted only once. The top ten constitute approximately 10% of the sample.

The TCR sequence derives from a human donor in good health. The V and J genes are TRBV9 and TRBJ1-1, with TRBD1 perhaps the D gene, on 5 matching bases. Sequenced material: PBMCs. The DNA is TGTGCCAGCAGCCAGACAGTACTCACTGAAGCTTTCTTT. The resulting protein is CASSQTVLTEAFF.